Reported below is one T cell receptor beta chain. What it binds is not known. Unique molecular identifiers were used to barcode this TCRbeta library. MiXCR, applied by TCRdb to the PCR reads, yields one record per CDR3 protein. The table lists almost 500,000 distinct CDR3 sequences, about 10% of them singletons. These data originate in a study of T-cell reconstitution after alpha-beta-depleted transplantation in children. Study observations and caveats: Expanded graft clones numbering several hundred reportedly gave rise to alpha-beta T cells about two months after transplant. Recipient T cells and thymic progenitors that survived were the source of the high TCRbeta diversity seen at day 60 in some patients. From newly produced T cells came most of the T-cell counts and diversity one year after transplant.

CDR3 size: 21 residues. Germline CDR1 reads KGHDR; CDR2 reads SFDVKD. Sequencing was performed on PBMCs, taken before TCRalphabeta/CD19-depleted stem cell transplant. This chain uses TRBV24-1 with TRBJ2-1; 13 nucleotides line up with TRBD2. This clonotype originated in a child between 2 and 9 years old with inherited bone marrow failure, due to receive a stem cell transplant. In nucleotides, the CDR3 is TGTGCGGCCTGTGACCTAAAATCACTAGCGGGAGGGCGCCCGTCCCGTAATGAGCAGTTCTTC. This encodes CAACDLKSLAGGRPSRNEQFF.